These 18 T cell receptor beta chains share one sample of origin, sequenced in a study of blood T cell repertoires in COVID-19. Profiling relied on immunoSEQ multiplex PCR, and the TCRdb table lists in-frame clones only, not all of them. The table lists over 10,000 clones, approximately 90% of them singletons, with 14% in the top ten. Sequenced: peripheral blood. Source of these receptors: a human donor in a cohort sampled during active COVID-19.

This clone was seen a single time. The rearrangement links TRBV5-4 to TRBJ2-3; D is unclear. CDR3 length equals 13 residues. CDR1 is SGHNT, CDR2 YYREEE, per germline (reference sequence). V was cut by 4 bases and J by 0 bases, with 6 bases left in between. CDR3 nucleotides: TGTGCCAGCAGCGCGACTAGCACAGATACGCAGTATTTT. Its translation: CASSATSTDTQYF.

V usage is TRBV7-9 and J usage is TRBJ1-1; D not certain. This CDR3 region has 12 residues. The V gene's germline CDR1 is SEHNR and CDR2 FQNEAQ (reference sequence). V was trimmed by 5 bases and J by 1 base, leaving 5 bases between them. CDR3 protein: CASSQENTEAFF. CDR3 DNA: TGTGCCAGCAGCCAGGAGAACACTGAAGCTTTCTTT.

This clone appeared a single time. This chain links TRBV3-1 (or the pseudogene TRBV3-2) with TRBJ2-3; possible D gene TRBD2, 6 bases. V was clipped by 4 bases and J by 3 bases, with 8 bases between them. The CDR3 consists of 13 residues. The germline V gene encodes CDR1 LGHDT and CDR2 YNNKEL (reference sequence). CDR3: CASSPAGTDTQYF. The CDR3 region has the DNA TGTGCCAGCAGCCCCGCGGGGACAGATACGCAGTATTTT.

This sequence joins TRBV19 and TRBJ2-7; 8 bases map to TRBD1. CDR1 and CDR2 (germline): LNHDA, SQIVND (reference sequence). This CDR3 is 15 amino acids long. The J segment lost 6 bases and the V segment lost 5 bases, leaving 12 bases of the junction unmatched. Here the CDR3 reads CASSPGQVPGSEQYF. The DNA of the CDR3 is TGTGCCAGTAGTCCGGGACAGGTACCGGGGAGCGAGCAGTACTTC.

The J gene is TRBJ2-4, the V gene TRBV23-1, with D possibly being TRBD1 (6 bases). TRBV23-1 qualifies as an ORF whose function is uncertain. Trimming pared 2 bases from V and 2 bases from J, leaving 7 bases between. CDR3 length: 14 residues. The CDR3 bases are TGCGCCAGCAGTCAAGACAGGACCAAAAACATTCAGTACTTC. Protein: CASSQDRTKNIQYF.

Only one count was recorded for this clone. The rearrangement links TRBV14 to TRBJ1-2; unclear D gene. CDR1 is SGHDN, CDR2 FVKESK, per germline. There are 15 residues in the CDR3. With 1 base removed from V and 4 bases from J, the gap between germline ends came to 13 bases. The CDR3 DNA sequence: TGTGCCAGCAGCCAAGTCCTGGGAGGGAGCTATGGCTACACCTTC. Translation gives CASSQVLGGSYGYTF. The full variable domain, with the rest looked up from reference TRBV14 and TRBJ1-2, is EAGVTQFPSHSVIEKGQTVTLRCDPISGHDNLYWYRRVMGKEIKFLLHFVKESKQDESGMPNNRFLAERTGGTYSTLKVQPAELEDSGVYFCASSQVLGGSYGYTFGSGTRLTVV.

This clone was picked up one time. The chain links TRBV28 to TRBJ1-6; 10 nucleotides align to TRBD1. The CDR3 totals 14 residues. Trimming removed 8 bases from V and 7 bases from J; junction bases left unmatched: 5. CDR1 is MDHEN, CDR2 SYDVKM, per germline. CDR3 in DNA: TGTGCCAGCCTAGCGGGACAGGGGAATTCACCCCTCCACTTT. Translating gives CASLAGQGNSPLHF. The full variable domain, with the rest looked up from reference TRBV28 and TRBJ1-6, is DVKVTQSSRYLVKRTGEKVFLECVQDMDHENMFWYRQDPGLGLRLIYFSYDVKMKEKGDIPEGYSVSREKKERFSLILESASTNQTSMYLCASLAGQGNSPLHFGNGTRLTVT.

V is TRBV19 and J is TRBJ1-5; 7 nucleotides match TRBD1. The CDR3 has 16 amino acids. In germline, CDR1 is LNHDA, CDR2 SQIVND (reference sequence). With V trimmed by 2 bases and J by 4 bases, 8 bases remained unmatched. The CDR3 loop is CASSIPRGQGNQPQHF. In DNA form, the CDR3 reads TGTGCCAGTAGTATACCGAGGGGGCAGGGGAATCAGCCCCAGCATTTT.

This clone appeared a few times. V usage is TRBV28 and J usage is TRBJ1-5, with D possibly matching TRBD1 (5 bases). V was cut by 1 base and J by 3 bases, with 7 bases left in between. Germline-derived CDR1 and CDR2 are MDHEN and SYDVKM. The CDR3 has 14 residues. The CDR3 loop is CASSLYRINQPQHF. The CDR3 coding sequence is TGTGCCAGCAGTTTATACAGGATCAATCAGCCCCAGCATTTT.

V gene TRBV29-1 combines with J gene TRBJ2-7; 12 positions agree with TRBD2. This CDR3 comprises 14 residues. The V gene's germline CDR1 is SQVTM and CDR2 ANQGSEA. With 5 bases clipped from V and 6 bases from J, the junction kept 8 bases outside the gene matches. Here the CDR3 DNA reads TGCAGCGTTTCGCTAGCGGGAGGGCCTAGCGAGCAGTACTTC. The encoded protein is CSVSLAGGPSEQYF.

V and J are TRBV28 and TRBJ1-5, with TRBD1 matching 7 bases. CDR1 MDHEN and CDR2 SYDVKM come from the germline V gene. V trimming: 5 bases; J trimming: 5 bases; junction bases outside the gene matches: 9. The CDR3 runs to 15 residues. The CDR3, as DNA: TGTGCCAGCAGTCCCGGGACAGCGTCGGATCAGCCCCAGCATTTT. It is translated as CASSPGTASDQPQHF.

The chain is built from TRBV19 and TRBJ2-1; TRBD2 might be the D (5 bases). The germline V gene has CDR1 LNHDA and CDR2 SQIVND (reference sequence). With 6 bases removed from V and 5 bases from J, the gap between germline ends came to 14 bases. This CDR3 is built from 14 residues. CDR3 residues: CASSRDRTNNEQFF. In DNA form, the CDR3 reads TGTGCCAGTAGCCGGGATCGGACGAACAATGAGCAGTTCTTC. The full variable domain, completed using reference TRBV19 and TRBJ2-1, is DGGITQSPKYLFRKEGQNVTLSCEQNLNHDAMYWYRQDPGQGLRLIYYSQIVNDFQKGDIAEGYSVSREKKESFPLTVTSAQKNPTAFYLCASSRDRTNNEQFFGPGTRLTVL.

The J gene is TRBJ1-1, the V gene TRBV5-1, with unresolved D. The germline CDR1 and CDR2 sequences are SGHRS and YFSETQ. The CDR3 sequence is 14 residues long. V lost 4 bases to trimming and J lost 0 bases, with 10 bases between them. CDR3 amino acids: CASSLSVMNTEAFF. The CDR3 DNA reads TGCGCCAGCAGCCTTTCTGTAATGAACACTGAAGCTTTCTTT.

The genes are TRBV6-2 or TRBV6-3 and TRBJ1-2; tentatively, D is TRBD1 (6 bases). The germline V and J ends were trimmed by 5 bases and 4 bases, with 26 bases remaining between them. Germline V gene lookup returns CDR1 MNHEY and CDR2 SVGEGT. The CDR3 is 18 residues long. The CDR3 sequence: CASSPRTARLSLGYGYTF. The CDR3 DNA follows: TGTGCCAGCAGTCCGCGGACAGCTAGGCTCTCGTTGGGCTATGGCTACACCTTC.

The chain recombines TRBV3-1 (or the pseudogene TRBV3-2) with TRBJ2-3, with 11 bases aligning to TRBD2. Germline trimming cut 0 bases from V and 6 bases from J; bases unmatched to any gene: 2. This CDR3 spans 15 amino acids. Germline V gene data show CDR1 as LGHDT and CDR2 as YNNKEL (reference sequence). DNA of the CDR3: TGTGCCAGCAGCCAAGATCTAGCGGGGGGCGATACGCAGTATTTT. It encodes CASSQDLAGGDTQYF.

The gene calls are TRBV19 and TRBJ1-2, with a possible D match to TRBD1 (5 bases). V shed 7 bases and J shed 5 bases, with 23 bases lying between them. Germline-derived CDR1 and CDR2 are LNHDA and SQIVND (reference sequence). The CDR3 spans 16 residues. The CDR3 region is CASKWAQGRKGYGYTF. CDR3 nucleotide sequence: TGTGCCAGTAAGTGGGCCCAGGGCAGGAAAGGGTATGGCTACACCTTC.

The sample holds one count of this clone. CDR3 in DNA: TGTGCCAGCAGTTACTCCTCGGGAAGGTACGACAATGAGCAGTTCTTC. Its protein product is CASSYSSGRYDNEQFF. V is TRBV6-5 and J is TRBJ2-1; possible D gene TRBD2, 5 bases. The CDR3 totals 16 residues. Trimming took 0 bases from V and 5 from J, leaving 14 bases between them. The V gene's germline CDR1 is MNHEY and CDR2 SVGAGI.

The CDR3 DNA follows: TGTGCCAGCAGCCCCCTAGCGGGGGGCCCCGGGCGGGTTGTTCACGAGCAGTACTTC. It translates to CASSPLAGGPGRVVHEQYF. V and J are TRBV9 and TRBJ2-7; 11 bases agree with TRBD2. The germline gives CDR1 SGDLS, CDR2 YYNGEE. CDR3 size: 19 residues. J lost 5 bases, V lost 4 bases, and 20 bases had no gene match.